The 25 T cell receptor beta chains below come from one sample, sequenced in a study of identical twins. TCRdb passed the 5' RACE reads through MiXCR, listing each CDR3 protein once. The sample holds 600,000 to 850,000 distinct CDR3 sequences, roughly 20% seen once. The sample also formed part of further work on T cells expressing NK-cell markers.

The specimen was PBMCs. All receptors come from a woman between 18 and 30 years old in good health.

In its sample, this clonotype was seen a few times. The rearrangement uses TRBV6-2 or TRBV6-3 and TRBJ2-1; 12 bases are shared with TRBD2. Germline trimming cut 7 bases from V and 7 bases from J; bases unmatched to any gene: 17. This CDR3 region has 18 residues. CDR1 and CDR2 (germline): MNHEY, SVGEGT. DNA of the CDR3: TGTGCCAGCATATCAAGCCGGACTAGCGGGACCCATTGGAATGAGCAGTTCTTC. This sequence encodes CASISSRTSGTHWNEQFF.

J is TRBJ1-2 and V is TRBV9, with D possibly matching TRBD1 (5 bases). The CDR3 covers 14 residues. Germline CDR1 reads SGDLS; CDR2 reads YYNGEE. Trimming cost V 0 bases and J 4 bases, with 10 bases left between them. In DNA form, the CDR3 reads TGTGCCAGCAGCGTAGGGGGCTCGGTCTATGGCTACACCTTC. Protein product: CASSVGGSVYGYTF.

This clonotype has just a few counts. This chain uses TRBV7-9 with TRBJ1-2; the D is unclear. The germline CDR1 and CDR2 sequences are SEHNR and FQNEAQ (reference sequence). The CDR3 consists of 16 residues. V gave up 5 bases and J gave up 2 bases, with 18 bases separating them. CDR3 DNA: TGTGCCAGCAGCCCTCCGATTATCCCCCAAAACTATGGCTACACCTTC. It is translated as CASSPPIIPQNYGYTF.

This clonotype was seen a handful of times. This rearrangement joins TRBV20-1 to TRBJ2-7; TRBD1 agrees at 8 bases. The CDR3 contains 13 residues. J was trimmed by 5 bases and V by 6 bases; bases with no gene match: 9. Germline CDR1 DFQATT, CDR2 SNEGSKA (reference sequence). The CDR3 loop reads CSALPGQVHEQYF. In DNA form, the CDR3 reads TGCAGTGCCCTGCCGGGACAGGTCCACGAGCAGTACTTC.

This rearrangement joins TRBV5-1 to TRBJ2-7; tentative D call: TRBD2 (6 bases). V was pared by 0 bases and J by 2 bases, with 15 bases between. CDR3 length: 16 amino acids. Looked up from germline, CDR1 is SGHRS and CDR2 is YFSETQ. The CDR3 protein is CASSLGGVTGAYEQYF. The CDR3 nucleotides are TGCGCCAGCAGCTTGGGGGGTGTTACGGGGGCCTACGAGCAGTACTTC. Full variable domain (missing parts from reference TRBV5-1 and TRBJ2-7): KAGVTQTPRYLIKTRGQQVTLSCSPISGHRSVSWYQQTPGQGLQFLFEYFSETQRNKGNFPGRFSGRQFSNSRSEMNVSTLELGDSALYLCASSLGGVTGAYEQYFGPGTRLTVT.

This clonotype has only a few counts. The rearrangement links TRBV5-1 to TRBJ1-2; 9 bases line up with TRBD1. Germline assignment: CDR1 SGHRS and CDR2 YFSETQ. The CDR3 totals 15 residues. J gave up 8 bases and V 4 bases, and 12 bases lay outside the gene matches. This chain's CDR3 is CASSAVFDRGSGYTF. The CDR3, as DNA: TGCGCCAGCAGCGCTGTTTTCGACAGGGGGAGCGGCTACACCTTC.

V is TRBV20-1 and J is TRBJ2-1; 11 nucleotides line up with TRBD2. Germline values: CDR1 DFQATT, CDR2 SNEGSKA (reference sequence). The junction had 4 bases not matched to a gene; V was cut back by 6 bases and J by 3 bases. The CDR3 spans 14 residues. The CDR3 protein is CSATTSGDYNEQFF. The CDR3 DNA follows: TGCAGTGCCACGACTAGCGGGGACTACAATGAGCAGTTCTTC.

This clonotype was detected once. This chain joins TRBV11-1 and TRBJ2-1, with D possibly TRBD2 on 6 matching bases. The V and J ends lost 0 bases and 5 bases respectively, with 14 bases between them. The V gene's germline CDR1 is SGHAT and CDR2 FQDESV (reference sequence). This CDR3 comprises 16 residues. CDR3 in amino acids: CASSLAQPGLHNEQFF. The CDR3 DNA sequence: TGTGCCAGCAGCTTAGCGCAACCGGGACTTCACAATGAGCAGTTCTTC.

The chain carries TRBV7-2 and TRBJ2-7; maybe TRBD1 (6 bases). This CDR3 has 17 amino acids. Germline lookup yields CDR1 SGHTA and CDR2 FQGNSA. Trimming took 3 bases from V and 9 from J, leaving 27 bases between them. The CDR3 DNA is TGTGCCAGCAGCTTCGGGATGCTCAGGGGCCTCAACGGCGGGCAGTACTTC. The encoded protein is CASSFGMLRGLNGGQYF. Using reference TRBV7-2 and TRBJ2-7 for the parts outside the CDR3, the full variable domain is GAGVSQSPSNKVTEKGKDVELRCDPISGHTALYWYRQSLGQGLEFLIYFQGNSAPDKSGLPSDRFSAERTGGSVSTLTIQRTQQEDSAVYLCASSFGMLRGLNGGQYFGPGTRLTVT.

The CDR3 loop reads CASSSTLAGGQNEQFF. The CDR3 DNA is TGTGCCAGCAGTTCCACCCTAGCGGGGGGGCAGAATGAGCAGTTCTTC. This chain uses TRBV28 with TRBJ2-1; 12 bases align to TRBD2. The CDR3 loop spans 16 amino acids. The V gene's germline CDR1 is MDHEN and CDR2 SYDVKM. The trim removed 4 bases at V and 7 bases at J, leaving 8 bases unmatched.

CDR3 bases: TGTGCCAGCAGCGTAGCGAGAGTGGGTAGACTCAATGAGCAGTTCTTC. Encoded protein: CASSVARVGRLNEQFF. The chain recombines TRBV9 with TRBJ2-1; D unclear. This CDR3 comprises 16 residues. Trimming took off 0 bases at V and 6 bases at J, with 16 bases between the two ends. Germline V gene sequence: CDR1 SGDLS, CDR2 YYNGEE.

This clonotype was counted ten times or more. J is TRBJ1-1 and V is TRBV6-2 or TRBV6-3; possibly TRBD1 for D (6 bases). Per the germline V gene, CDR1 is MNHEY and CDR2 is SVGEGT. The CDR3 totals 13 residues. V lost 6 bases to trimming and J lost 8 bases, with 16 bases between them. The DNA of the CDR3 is TGTGCCAGCAGCCACCGGGACAATGGGGAAGCTTTCTTT. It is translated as CASSHRDNGEAFF.

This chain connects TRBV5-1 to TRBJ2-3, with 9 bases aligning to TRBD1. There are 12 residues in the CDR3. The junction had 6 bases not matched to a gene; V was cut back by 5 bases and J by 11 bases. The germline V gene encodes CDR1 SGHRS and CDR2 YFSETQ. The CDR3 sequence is CASRDRGFKQYF. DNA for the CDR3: TGCGCCAGCAGGGACAGGGGCTTTAAGCAGTATTTT. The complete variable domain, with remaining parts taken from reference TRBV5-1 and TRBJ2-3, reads KAGVTQTPRYLIKTRGQQVTLSCSPISGHRSVSWYQQTPGQGLQFLFEYFSETQRNKGNFPGRFSGRQFSNSRSEMNVSTLELGDSALYLCASRDRGFKQYFGPGTRLTVL.

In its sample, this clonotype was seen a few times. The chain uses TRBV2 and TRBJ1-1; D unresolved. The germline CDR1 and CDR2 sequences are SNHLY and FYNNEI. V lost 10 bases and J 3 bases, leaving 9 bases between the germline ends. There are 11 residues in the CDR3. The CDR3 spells CANTEYTEAFF. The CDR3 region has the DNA TGTGCCAACACAGAGTACACTGAAGCTTTCTTT.

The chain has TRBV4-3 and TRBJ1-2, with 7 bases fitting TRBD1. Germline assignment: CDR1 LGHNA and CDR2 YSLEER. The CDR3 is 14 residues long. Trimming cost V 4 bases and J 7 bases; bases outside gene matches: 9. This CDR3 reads CASSRQGGSSGYTF. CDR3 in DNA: TGCGCCAGCAGCCGACAGGGTGGGAGTAGTGGCTACACCTTC.

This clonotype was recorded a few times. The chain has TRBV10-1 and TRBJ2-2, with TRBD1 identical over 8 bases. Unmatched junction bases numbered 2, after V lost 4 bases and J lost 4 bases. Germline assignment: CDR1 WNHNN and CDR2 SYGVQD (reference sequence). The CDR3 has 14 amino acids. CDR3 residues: CASSGQGTTGELFF. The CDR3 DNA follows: TGCGCCAGCAGTGGACAGGGGACCACCGGGGAGCTGTTTTTT.

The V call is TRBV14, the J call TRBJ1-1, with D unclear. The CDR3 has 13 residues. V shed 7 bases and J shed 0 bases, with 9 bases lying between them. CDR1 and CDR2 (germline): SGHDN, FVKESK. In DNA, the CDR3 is TGTGCCAGCACAGCCACGATGAACACTGAAGCTTTCTTT. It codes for CASTATMNTEAFF. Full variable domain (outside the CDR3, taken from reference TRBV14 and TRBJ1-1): EAGVTQFPSHSVIEKGQTVTLRCDPISGHDNLYWYRRVMGKEIKFLLHFVKESKQDESGMPNNRFLAERTGGTYSTLKVQPAELEDSGVYFCASTATMNTEAFFGQGTRLTVV.

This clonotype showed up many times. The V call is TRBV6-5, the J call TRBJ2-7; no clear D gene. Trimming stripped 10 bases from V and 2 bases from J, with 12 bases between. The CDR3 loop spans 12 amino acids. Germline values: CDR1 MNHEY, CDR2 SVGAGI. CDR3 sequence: CATAHIPYEQYF. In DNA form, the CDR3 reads TGTGCCACCGCCCATATACCCTACGAGCAGTACTTC.

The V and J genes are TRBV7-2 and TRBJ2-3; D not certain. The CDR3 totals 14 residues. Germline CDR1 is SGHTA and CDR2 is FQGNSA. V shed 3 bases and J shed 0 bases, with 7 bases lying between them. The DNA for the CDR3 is TGTGCCAGCAGCTTCCCCATTAGCACAGATACGCAGTATTTT. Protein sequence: CASSFPISTDTQYF.

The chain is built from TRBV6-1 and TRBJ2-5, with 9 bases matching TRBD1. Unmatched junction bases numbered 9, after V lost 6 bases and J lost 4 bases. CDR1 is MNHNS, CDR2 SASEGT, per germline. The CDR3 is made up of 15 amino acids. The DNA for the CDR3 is TGTGCCAGCAGCTGGGCGGGGACAGGGATAGAGACCCAGTACTTC. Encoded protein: CASSWAGTGIETQYF.

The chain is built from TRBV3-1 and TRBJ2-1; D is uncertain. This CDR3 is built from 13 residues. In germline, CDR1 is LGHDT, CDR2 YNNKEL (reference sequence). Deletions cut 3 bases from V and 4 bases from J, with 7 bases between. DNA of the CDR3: TGTGCCAGCAGCCAGCCCCGATACAATGAGCAGTTCTTC. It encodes CASSQPRYNEQFF.

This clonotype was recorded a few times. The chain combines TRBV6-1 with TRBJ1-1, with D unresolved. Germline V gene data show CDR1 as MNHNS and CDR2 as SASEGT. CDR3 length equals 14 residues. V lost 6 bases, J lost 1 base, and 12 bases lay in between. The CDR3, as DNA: TGTGCCAGCAGCCCCAGAAAAAGGAACACTGAAGCTTTCTTT. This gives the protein CASSPRKRNTEAFF.

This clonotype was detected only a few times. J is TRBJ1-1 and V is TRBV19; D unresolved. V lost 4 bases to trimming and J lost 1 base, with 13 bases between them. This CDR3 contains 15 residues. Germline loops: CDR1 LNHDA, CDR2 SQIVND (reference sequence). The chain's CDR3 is CASSKPSLGNTEAFF. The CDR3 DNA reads TGTGCCAGTAGTAAGCCCAGCTTGGGGAACACTGAAGCTTTCTTT.

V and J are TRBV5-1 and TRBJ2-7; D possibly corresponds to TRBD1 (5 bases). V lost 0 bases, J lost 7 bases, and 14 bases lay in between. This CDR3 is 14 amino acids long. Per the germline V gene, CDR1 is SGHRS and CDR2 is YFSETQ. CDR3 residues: CASSLDLRQPEQYF. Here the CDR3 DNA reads TGCGCCAGCAGCTTGGATCTAAGACAGCCGGAGCAGTACTTC.

The CDR3 DNA reads TGCAGTGCTACTGCCGGGCCTCACCTGATAGGGGAGCTGTTTTTT. Amino acid sequence: CSATAGPHLIGELFF. This chain joins TRBV20-1 and TRBJ2-2; D unclear. Trimming cost V 4 bases and J 8 bases, with 20 bases left between them. The CDR3 extends over 15 amino acids. Germline assignment: CDR1 DFQATT and CDR2 SNEGSKA (reference sequence).